The 5 T cell receptor beta chains presented below share a single source sample, sequenced in a study of T cells in Graves' hyperthyroidism and ophthalmopathy (dated by TCRdb to between 2019 and 2020). The library was obtained by multiplex PCR. TCRdb shows the sequencer as Illumina HiSeq 2000. The TCR beta CDR3 regions were amplified from RNA transcripts. The first round of RT-PCR for the TCR CDR3 was performed with the HTBI primer set and the Qiagen OneStep RT-PCR kit. TCRdb redid the processing of the public reads, applying fastp at Q25 and MiXCR, and retained in-frame beta chains. Each record represents a unique CDR3 protein, reported with the most common genes and DNA among its rows. Recorded for this sample are hundreds of thousands of distinct CDR3 sequences; roughly 14% of them occurred a single time. Over 3.5% of the sample is held by the ten biggest clonotypes. Sequences were obtained from blood. These receptors all come from a woman in her forties with Graves' ophthalmopathy.

This clonotype has a count of ten or more. The chain has TRBV24-1 and TRBJ2-7; possibly TRBD1 for D (6 bases). The CDR3 consists of 14 residues. V gave up 4 bases and J gave up 2 bases, with 11 bases separating them. Germline V gene sequence: CDR1 KGHDR, CDR2 SFDVKD. The CDR3 region is CATSEGAPTYEQYF. The CDR3 DNA reads TGTGCCACCAGTGAGGGGGCTCCAACCTACGAGCAGTACTTC.

This clonotype was detected only a few times. The V gene is TRBV29-1, the J gene TRBJ1-1, with a possible D match to TRBD1 (6 bases). Germline V gene sequence: CDR1 SQVTM, CDR2 ANQGSEA. The CDR3 is 10 amino acids. The V end lost 5 bases, the J end lost 11 bases, and 12 bases lay between the germline ends. CDR3 coding DNA: TGCAGCGTTTTTCAGGGGAGCGCTTTCTTT. Its translation is CSVFQGSAFF.

This clonotype was seen at least ten times. The genes are TRBV6-5 and TRBJ2-7; a possible D gene is TRBD2 (6 bases). The CDR3 is made up of 15 amino acids. Trimming shortened V by 5 bases and J by 4 bases, and 18 bases separated the two germline ends. Germline V lookup: CDR1 MNHEY, CDR2 SVGAGI. CDR3 sequence: CASSPSGEGGYEQYF. In DNA form, the CDR3 reads TGTGCCAGCAGTCCTTCAGGTGAGGGAGGATACGAGCAGTACTTC.

This clonotype was seen many times. The CDR3 protein is CASSNRAGGSYEQYF. The CDR3 DNA sequence: TGTGCCAGCAGCAATAGAGCGGGAGGGAGTTACGAGCAGTACTTC. This chain uses TRBV7-9 with TRBJ2-7; 10 bases line up with TRBD2. The CDR3 totals 15 residues. The germline gives CDR1 SEHNR, CDR2 FQNEAQ (reference sequence). V was pared by 5 bases and J by 4 bases, with 8 bases of the junction left unmatched.

Ten or more counts support this clonotype. The genes are TRBV27 and TRBJ2-7; possibly TRBD1 for D (5 bases). The germline gives CDR1 MNHEY, CDR2 SMNVEV (reference sequence). The CDR3 spans 15 residues. V lost 0 bases to trimming and J lost 3 bases, with 12 bases between them. The CDR3 DNA reads TGTGCCAGCAGTTTATCATGGCAGGGAAGCTACGAGCAGTACTTC. It encodes CASSLSWQGSYEQYF.